In its sample, the clone carrying this T cell receptor beta chain was seen once. The sample comes from a study of long-term antiretroviral therapy in people with HIV. Before DNA extraction, about 0.85-10 million cryopreserved PBMC were held in the samples. Survey level was the resolution at which the v3.0 immunoSEQ assay ran. Here immunoSEQ multiplex PCR was the method, and the copy in TCRdb shows in-frame clones only, minus some. The sample lists around 21,000 clones; approximately 81% were seen once. The germline V gene encodes CDR1 SEHNR and CDR2 FQNEAQ (reference sequence). This CDR3 is 13 amino acids long. Trimming removed 3 bases at V and 6 bases at J, with 10 bases between.

The sequence came from a man aged 35-49 years with HIV. This specimen was unsorted PBMCs, taken 0.1 years before starting antiretroviral therapy. The chain has TRBV7-9 and TRBJ2-3; a possible D gene is TRBD2 (6 bases). CDR3 DNA: TGTGCCAGCAGCTTCGGGGGTTCGGATACGCAGTATTTT. This translates into CASSFGGSDTQYF.